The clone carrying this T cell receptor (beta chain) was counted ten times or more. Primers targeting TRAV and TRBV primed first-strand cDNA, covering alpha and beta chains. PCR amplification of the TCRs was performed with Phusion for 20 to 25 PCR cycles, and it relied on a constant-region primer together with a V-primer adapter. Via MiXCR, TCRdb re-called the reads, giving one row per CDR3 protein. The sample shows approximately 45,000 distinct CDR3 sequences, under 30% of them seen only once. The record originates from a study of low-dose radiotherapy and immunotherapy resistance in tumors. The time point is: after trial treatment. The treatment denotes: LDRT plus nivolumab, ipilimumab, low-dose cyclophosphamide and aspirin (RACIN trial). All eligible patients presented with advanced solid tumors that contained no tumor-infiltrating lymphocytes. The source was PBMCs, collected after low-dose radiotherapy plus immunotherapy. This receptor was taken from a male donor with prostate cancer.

The CDR3 DNA follows: TGTGCCAGCAGTGTCGGGACAGAGACCGGGGAGCTGTTTTTT. It codes for CASSVGTETGELFF. The V gene is TRBV25-1, the J gene TRBJ2-2; TRBD1 matches at 7 bases. CDR1 MGHDK and CDR2 SYGVNS come from the germline V gene. Trimming took 4 bases from V and 5 from J; bases not matched to a gene: 4. The CDR3 spans 14 residues.